These T cell receptor beta chains were read from a single sample in a study of early T cells in non-severe SARS-CoV-2 infection. One entry per CDR3 protein results from TCRdb running MiXCR on the 5' RACE reads. This table holds about 62,000 distinct CDR3 sequences, roughly a tenth found once. The sequenced material came from whole blood. The origin of the receptors is an adult who was a healthcare worker with PCR-confirmed SARS-CoV-2 infection or an uninfected control (not recorded which). Both conserved end residues are part of each CDR3. D genes are given only for firm matches. The size field is filled for only some rows; it gives once, few, many or a size class.

j_gene | d_gene | v_gene | abundance | CDR3nt | CDR3aa
TRBJ1-1 | NA | TRBV10-1 | NA | TGCGCCAGCAGTGAGTCTTGGGAAAAGGCTTTCTTT | CASSESWEKAFF
TRBJ2-5 | NA | TRBV5-5 | few | TGTGCCAGCAGCTTGGTTCAGGCGGAGACCCAGTACTTC | CASSLVQAETQYF
TRBJ1-2 | TRBD1 | TRBV7-2 | many | TGTGCCAGCAGCTTATCAGGCCGTGAGGGGGCCTATGGCTACACCTTC | CASSLSGREGAYGYTF
TRBJ2-5 | NA | TRBV5-4 | many | TGTGCCAGCAGCAGGGGAGAGACCCAGTACTTC | CASSRGETQYF
TRBJ1-2 | NA | TRBV2 | many | TGTGCCAGCAGTGAAGGGCGTAACTATGGCTACACCTTC | CASSEGRNYGYTF
TRBJ2-5 | TRBD2 | TRBV5-1 | NA | TGCGCCAGCAGCTTGAATAGCGGGGGGCCCCAAGAGACCCAGTACTTC | CASSLNSGGPQETQYF
TRBJ2-4 | NA | TRBV7-3 | NA | TGTGCCAGCACCGAACCGGGACGGGCGATAAACATTCAGTACTTC | CASTEPGRAINIQYF
TRBJ1-1 | TRBD1 | TRBV2 | NA | TGTGCCAGGAGGGACAGAACGCACACTGAAGCTTTCTTT | CARRDRTHTEAFF
TRBJ2-2 | NA | TRBV5-5 | few | TGTGCCAGCAGCTTGAGTGGGAGCGGGGAGCTGTTTTTT | CASSLSGSGELFF
TRBJ2-5 | TRBD1 | TRBV7-3 | few | TGTGCCAGCAGCTTATCGGCAGGGGGTGATACCCAGTACTTC | CASSLSAGGDTQYF
TRBJ2-1 | NA | TRBV7-2 | NA | TGTGCCAGCAGCTTAGTTGGGCAGGGGAGGTTCTTC | CASSLVGQGRFF
TRBJ2-2 | NA | TRBV19 | many | TGTGCCAGCACTAACACCGGGGCGCTGTTTTTT | CASTNTGALFF
TRBJ2-2 | TRBD1 | TRBV7-3 | NA | TGTGCCAGCAGCCCTGGACAGGGGGTCTCGTACGGGGAGCTGTTTTTT | CASSPGQGVSYGELFF
TRBJ2-3 | NA | TRBV12-3/TRBV12-4 | many | TGTGCCAGCAGCCCCGGGACTCTATTCTCAGATACGCAGTATTTT | CASSPGTLFSDTQYF
TRBJ1-1 | NA | TRBV27 | few | TGTGCCAGCACATTGGGGGTAGGGAAGACTGAAGCTTTCTTT | CASTLGVGKTEAFF
TRBJ1-1 | TRBD1 | TRBV6-5 | few | TGTGCCACGAAAGTAGGGGGCGGGAACACTGAAGCTTTCTTT | CATKVGGGNTEAFF
TRBJ2-1 | TRBD1 | TRBV6-1 | NA | TGTGCCAGCAGTGAAGCGCCCGGGACAGGGCAGTTCTTC | CASSEAPGTGQFF
TRBJ2-5 | NA | TRBV11-2 | few | TGTGCCAGCAGCTCCTTTAGCGGACAAGAGACCCAGTACTTC | CASSSFSGQETQYF
TRBJ1-5 | TRBD1 | TRBV7-2 | few | TGTGCCAGCAGCTTAGAGCGGCAGGGGGATCAGCCCCAGCATTTT | CASSLERQGDQPQHF
TRBJ1-2 | NA | TRBV10-3 | NA | TGTGCCATCAGTGAGCCCTCCGGGGAGGGGAACTATGGCTACACCTTC | CAISEPSGEGNYGYTF
TRBJ1-5 | TRBD1 | TRBV4-1 | few | TGCGCCAGCAGCCAAGTATGGGGACAGCCCAATCAGCCCCAGCATTTT | CASSQVWGQPNQPQHF
TRBJ2-5 | NA | TRBV11-2 | many | TGTGCCAGCAGCTTAGCGCCGGCGGGGCAGGAGACCCAGTACTTC | CASSLAPAGQETQYF
TRBJ2-1 | NA | TRBV5-4 | many | TGTGCCAGCAGCACAAGGGAGATCTCCTACAATGAGCAGTTCTTC | CASSTREISYNEQFF
TRBJ2-3 | TRBD2 | TRBV20-1 | NA | TGCAGTGCTCGGACTAGCGTGGCAGATACGCAGTATTTT | CSARTSVADTQYF
TRBJ2-1 | NA | TRBV21-1 | NA | TGTGCCAGCAGCAAAGCCAACCAGGATAAAGCTGGGAATGAGCAGTTCTTC | CASSKANQDKAGNEQFF
TRBJ2-3 | NA | TRBV29-1 | NA | TGCAGCGTTGAAAACCAAGATACGCAGTATTTT | CSVENQDTQYF
TRBJ1-4 | TRBD1 | TRBV9 | few | TGTGCCAGCAGCCCTGGACAGGGAGGGGAAAAACTGTTTTTT | CASSPGQGGEKLFF
TRBJ2-2 | NA | TRBV5-1 | few | TGCGCCAGCACGACACCTAACACCGGGGAGCTGTTTTTT | CASTTPNTGELFF
TRBJ1-3 | NA | TRBV12-3/TRBV12-4 | many | TGTGCCAGCAGTTTCCCACACACACCTATGTGGGGAAACACCATATATTTT | CASSFPHTPMWGNTIYF
TRBJ2-2 | TRBD2 | TRBV6-5 | many | TGTGCCAGCAGTGAGCAACTAGCGGGGGACGCCGGGGAGCTGTTTTTT | CASSEQLAGDAGELFF
TRBJ2-1 | TRBD2 | TRBV18 | few | TGTGCCAGCTCACTGATAGCGGGGGGGAGTAGCTCCTACAATGAGCAGTTCTTC | CASSLIAGGSSSYNEQFF
TRBJ1-1 | NA | TRBV6-2/TRBV6-3 | NA | TGTGCCAGCAGTTACTCAAGGGGCACTGAAGCTTTCTTT | CASSYSRGTEAFF
TRBJ1-4 | NA | TRBV18 | many | TGTGCCAGCTCACCAAGTTCGCGGGAAAAACTGTTTTTT | CASSPSSREKLFF
TRBJ2-4 | NA | TRBV29-1 | few | TGCAGCGTTGTGCAGAATGTAGCCAAAAACATTCAGTACTTC | CSVVQNVAKNIQYF
TRBJ1-1 | TRBD1 | TRBV3-1 | few | TGTGCCAGCAGCTACGACAGGGCCCCTGAAGCTTTCTTT | CASSYDRAPEAFF
TRBJ2-2 | NA | TRBV7-3 | many | TGTGCCAGCAGCTTAACCGTGACCGGGGAGCTGTTTTTT | CASSLTVTGELFF
TRBJ2-1 | NA | TRBV7-2 | few | TGTGCCAGCAGCTTTTTACCCAATGAGCAGTTCTTC | CASSFLPNEQFF
TRBJ1-5 | NA | TRBV12-3/TRBV12-4 | NA | TGTGCCAGCAGTTTTGCCCCGGGCGGCAATCAGCCCCAGCATTTT | CASSFAPGGNQPQHF
TRBJ2-2 | TRBD1 | TRBV5-1 | NA | TGCGCCAGCAGCTTAGACGCACCGACAGGGCTCGGCTGCACCGGGGAGCTGTTTTTT | CASSLDAPTGLGCTGELFF
TRBJ1-4 | NA | TRBV5-1 | few | TGCGCCAGCAGTCTTGTGCACGCAACTAATGAAAAACTGTTTTTT | CASSLVHATNEKLFF
TRBJ1-1 | NA | TRBV3-1 | few | TGTGCCAGCAGCCAAGTAACCCTTTTGAACACTGAAGCTTTCTTT | CASSQVTLLNTEAFF
TRBJ2-3 | NA | TRBV9 | NA | TGTGCCAGCAGCGTAGTTCCAGGGCAAGATACGCAGTATTTT | CASSVVPGQDTQYF
TRBJ2-2 | NA | TRBV18 | NA | TGTGCCAGCTCACCCACGCCGGGGGCGAACACCGGGGAGCTGTTTTTT | CASSPTPGANTGELFF
TRBJ2-3 | NA | TRBV30 | few | TGTGCCTGGAGTGTGATGGGAAACACAGATACGCAGTATTTT | CAWSVMGNTDTQYF
TRBJ1-1 | NA | TRBV14 | few | TGTGCCAGCAGCCGCTTGACAGGCACTGAAGCTTTCTTT | CASSRLTGTEAFF
TRBJ2-5 | NA | TRBV7-2 | many | TGTGCCAGCGTCGCCAGGGGCCAAGAGACCCAGTACTTC | CASVARGQETQYF
TRBJ2-1 | TRBD2 | TRBV20-1 | many | TGCAGAGGGCCACTAGCGGGGGGTTCTTACAATGAGCAGTTCTTC | CRGPLAGGSYNEQFF